This note documents a single T cell receptor beta chain sequence. There are many counts of this clonotype. This receptor's antigen is unknown. Per-base quality was not reported, and no clone a single base away is much larger than it. TCRdb shows the sequencer as Illumina HiSeq 2000. Multiplex PCR amplification was used to build the TCR beta chain libraries. High-throughput sequencing was used to analyze the amplified TCR beta chain products. In-frame beta chains were kept once TCRdb had trimmed the public reads at Q25 with fastp and called clones with MiXCR. Here each entry gathers all rows of one CDR3 protein and keeps the most common genes and DNA. Within this sample are about 230,000 distinct CDR3 sequences, with approximately 29% of them counted one time only. The leading ten clones occupy around 1.4% of the sample. The sample belongs to a study of breast tumors, draining lymph nodes, adjacent tissues (dated by TCRdb to the mid-2010s). Some background on the complete study: Breast cancer patients provided tumor, adjacent nontumor tissue and axillary lymph nodes, and the study compared the TCR beta repertoires across these three sources. The study was designed to assess the relationships and possible T-cell exchange between tumor, surrounding tissue and draining lymph node repertoires in human breast cancer.

The axillary draining lymph nodes of breast cancer patients were the source of the lymph node samples. Here is what the overall study found, with its caveats: A scenario in which most tumor T cells derive from the lymph node and then expand within tumor tissue was judged to be consistent with the data. In luminal-like breast cancer, tumor and nontumor tissue repertoires resembled each other significantly more than in basal-like breast cancer. The conclusion that tumor T cells originate in lymph nodes was framed as consistent with a hypothesis rather than directly demonstrated. Tumors showed preferential V and J gene usage, and their T-cell repertoire diversity fell below that of lymph nodes yet above that of nontumor tissue.

Material for sequencing was axillary lymph node tissue. The TCR comes from a female donor with breast cancer. Some clones in this sample may be carry-over from other donors' samples.

The base sequence is TGCAGTGCTAGGGGGGGAGAGACTGGAAACACCATATATTTT. It translates as CSARGGETGNTIYF. The chain joins TRBV20-1 to TRBJ1-3; D gene: possibly TRBD1, on 5 matching bases. Trimming takes 3 bases from V and 2 bases from J, and the germline ends sit 11 bases apart. The CDR3 starts with the cysteine, ends with the phenylalanine, and has 14 residues. The sequence is cut down to CDR3 DNA, 42 bases in frame from base 1. The germline V gene (reference sequence) specifies DFQATT as CDR1 and SNEGSKA as CDR2.